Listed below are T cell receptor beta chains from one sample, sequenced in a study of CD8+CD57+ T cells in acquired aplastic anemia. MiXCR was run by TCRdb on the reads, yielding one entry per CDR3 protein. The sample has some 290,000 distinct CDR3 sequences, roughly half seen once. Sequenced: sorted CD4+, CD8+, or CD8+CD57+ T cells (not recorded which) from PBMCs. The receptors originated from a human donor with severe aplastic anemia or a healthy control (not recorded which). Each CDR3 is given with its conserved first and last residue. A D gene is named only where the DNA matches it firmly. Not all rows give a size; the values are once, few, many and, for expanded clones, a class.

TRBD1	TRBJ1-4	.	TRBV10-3	TGTGCCATCAGTGAGTCGACAGGGGTAGTGGAAAAACTGTTTTTT	CAISESTGVVEKLFF
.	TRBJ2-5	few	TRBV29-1	TGCAGCGTTGGGGGGGCAGGGCTGCAAGAGACCCAGTACTTC	CSVGGAGLQETQYF
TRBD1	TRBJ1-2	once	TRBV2	TGTGCCAGCAGTGGAATCAGGGGGCTGAACTATGGCTACACCTTC	CASSGIRGLNYGYTF
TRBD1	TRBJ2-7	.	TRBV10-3	TGTGCCATCAGCGGACAGGGGGACAACGAGCAGTACTTC	CAISGQGDNEQYF
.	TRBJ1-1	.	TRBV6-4	TGTGCCAGCAGTGTTAACGACCAAGGCAAAGCTTTCTTT	CASSVNDQGKAFF
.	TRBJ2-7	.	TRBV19	TGTGCCGGTAGTGTGGACGCTCCCTCCTACGAGCAGTACTTC	CAGSVDAPSYEQYF
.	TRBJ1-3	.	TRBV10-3	TGTGCCACCAACGGAGGCAACTCTGGAAACACCATATATTTT	CATNGGNSGNTIYF
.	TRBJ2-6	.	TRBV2	TGTGCCAGCACCACCGACAGGGCCAACGTCCTGACTTTC	CASTTDRANVLTF
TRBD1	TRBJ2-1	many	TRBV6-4	TGTGCCAGCAGTATGGGACAGGGGAATGAGCAGTTCTTC	CASSMGQGNEQFF
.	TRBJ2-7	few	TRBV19	TGTGCCAGTAGCGATGGAGGGACGGCGAGCTACGAGCAGTACTTC	CASSDGGTASYEQYF
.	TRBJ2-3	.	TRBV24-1	TGTGCCAGCAGTCCGGACCCCAACGCCTACACAGATACGCAGTATTTT	CASSPDPNAYTDTQYF
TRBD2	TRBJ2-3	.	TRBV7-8	TGTGCCAGCAACGCAGCGGGGGCTAGCACAGATACGCAGTATTTT	CASNAAGASTDTQYF
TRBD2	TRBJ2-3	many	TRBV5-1	TGCGCCAGCAGCCTCTCCGGGACTAGCGGGGTTGCCACCACAGATACGCAGTATTTT	CASSLSGTSGVATTDTQYF
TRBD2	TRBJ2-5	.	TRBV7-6	TGTGCCAGCAGCTTAGAAACTAGCGGGAGGGATCAAGAGACCCAGTACTTC	CASSLETSGRDQETQYF
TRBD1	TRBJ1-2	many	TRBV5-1	TGCGCCAGCAGCTTGGCGGGACAGAACTATGGCTACACCTTC	CASSLAGQNYGYTF
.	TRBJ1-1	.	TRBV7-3	TGTGCCAGCAGCTTAGAGTTTTACACTGAAGCTTTCTTT	CASSLEFYTEAFF
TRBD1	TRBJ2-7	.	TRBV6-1	TGTGCCAGCACCCCGGGACAGGGATGGGACGAGCAGTACTTC	CASTPGQGWDEQYF
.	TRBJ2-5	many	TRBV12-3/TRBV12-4	TGTGCCAGCAGTCCCCCGGACGGACCTCCTAAGACCCAGTACTTC	CASSPPDGPPKTQYF
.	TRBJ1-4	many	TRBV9	TGTGCCAGCAGCGTAGGGGACATTAATGAAAAACTGTTTTTT	CASSVGDINEKLFF
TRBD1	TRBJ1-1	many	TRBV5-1	TGCGCCAGCAACAGACAGGGAGCAGGGACTGAAGCTTTCTTT	CASNRQGAGTEAFF
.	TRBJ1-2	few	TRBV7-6	TGTGCCAGCAGCCCTGGTCTTAATGGCTACACCTTC	CASSPGLNGYTF
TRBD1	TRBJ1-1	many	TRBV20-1	TGCAGTGCTAGGAAGGGGACAGGGGTATTCTCAGCTTTCTTT	CSARKGTGVFSAFF
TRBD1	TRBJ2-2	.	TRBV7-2	TGTGCCAGCAGCGTCAAGGGGGCTGGGGAGCTGTTTTTT	CASSVKGAGELFF
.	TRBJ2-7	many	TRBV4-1	TGCGCCAGCAGCCAAGATTGGGGGACGGTTTCCTACGAGCAGTACTTC	CASSQDWGTVSYEQYF